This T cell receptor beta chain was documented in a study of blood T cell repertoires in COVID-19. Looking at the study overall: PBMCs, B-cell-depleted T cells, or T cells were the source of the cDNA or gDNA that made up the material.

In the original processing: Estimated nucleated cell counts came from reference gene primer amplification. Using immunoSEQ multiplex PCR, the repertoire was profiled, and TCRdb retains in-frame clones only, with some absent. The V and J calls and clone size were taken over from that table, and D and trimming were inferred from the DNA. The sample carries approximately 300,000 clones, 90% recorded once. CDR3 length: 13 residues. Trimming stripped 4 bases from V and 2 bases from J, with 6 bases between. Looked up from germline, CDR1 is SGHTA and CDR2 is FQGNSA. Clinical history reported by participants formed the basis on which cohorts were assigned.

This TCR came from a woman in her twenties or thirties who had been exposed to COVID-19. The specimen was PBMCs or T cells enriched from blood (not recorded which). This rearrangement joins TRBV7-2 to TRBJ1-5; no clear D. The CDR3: CASSSEGNQPQHF. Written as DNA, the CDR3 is TGTGCCAGCAGCTCAGAGGGCAATCAGCCCCAGCATTTT. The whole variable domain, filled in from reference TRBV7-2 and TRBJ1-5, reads GAGVSQSPSNKVTEKGKDVELRCDPISGHTALYWYRQSLGQGLEFLIYFQGNSAPDKSGLPSDRFSAERTGGSVSTLTIQRTQQEDSAVYLCASSSEGNQPQHFGDGTRLSIL.